One sample yielded the 7 T cell receptor beta chains listed below, sequenced in a study of blood T cells in healthy people across ages. Primed by a sample-barcoded 5' primer and a J-beta primer mix, a second PCR proceeded for 7 to 11 cycles. One entry per CDR3 protein, called by TCRdb with MiXCR from the 5' RACE reads. The data contain hundreds of thousands of distinct CDR3 sequences, approximately 29% of them seen just once; the ten biggest clones take up approximately 15%. Sequencing used blood. These receptors all stem from a woman over 75 in good health.

The gene calls are TRBV2 and TRBJ2-1; either TRBD1 or TRBD2 may supply D (5 bases each). The CDR3 is made up of 13 amino acids. Trimming removed 2 bases from V and 6 bases from J, with 8 bases in between. Germline CDR1 is SNHLY and CDR2 is FYNNEI. As DNA, the CDR3 is TGTGCCAGCAGTGAATGGGACCGCAATGAGCAGTTCTTC. Protein: CASSEWDRNEQFF.

V usage is TRBV7-2 and J usage is TRBJ2-5, with unresolved D. Germline values: CDR1 SGHTA, CDR2 FQGNSA. With 1 base removed from V and 1 base from J, the gap between germline ends came to 7 bases. This CDR3 comprises 14 residues. CDR3 loop: CASSLVPSQETQYF. In nucleotides, the CDR3 is TGTGCCAGCAGCTTAGTCCCGAGCCAAGAGACCCAGTACTTC.

The V gene is TRBV9, the J gene TRBJ2-6; D assignment may be TRBD1 or TRBD2 (5 bases each). The CDR3 is 16 residues long. Germline assignment: CDR1 SGDLS and CDR2 YYNGEE. Between the trimmed V and J ends, which lost 0 bases and 2 bases, there was a span of 9 bases. The CDR3 here is CASSVDLGAGANVLTF. The DNA for the CDR3 is TGTGCCAGCAGCGTAGATTTGGGGGCTGGGGCCAACGTCCTGACTTTC. The entire variable domain, with the rest obtained from reference TRBV9 and TRBJ2-6, is as follows: DSGVTQTPKHLITATGQRVTLRCSPRSGDLSVYWYQQSLDQGLQFLIQYYNGEERAKGNILERFSAQQFPDLHSELNLSSLELGDSALYFCASSVDLGAGANVLTFGAGSRLTVL.

Many counts were recorded for this clonotype. The chain combines TRBV6-6 with TRBJ2-7; perhaps TRBD1 as D (5 bases). The V end lost 2 bases, the J end lost 2 bases, and 16 bases lay between the germline ends. The germline gives CDR1 MNHNY, CDR2 SVGAGI (reference sequence). The CDR3 has 16 residues. CDR3 nucleotide sequence: TGTGCCAGCAGTTACAATCGTGCGACAGTTCCCTACGAGCAGTACTTC. Translating it yields CASSYNRATVPYEQYF.

The rearrangement links TRBV20-1 to TRBJ2-7, with no clear D. Between the trimmed V and J ends, which lost 3 bases and 2 bases, there was a span of 5 bases. The CDR3 sequence is 11 residues long. Germline V gene sequence: CDR1 DFQATT, CDR2 SNEGSKA (reference sequence). The CDR3 loop is CSASRTYEQYF. CDR3 DNA sequence: TGCAGTGCTAGCCGGACCTACGAGCAGTACTTC.

This clonotype was seen many times. The chain recombines TRBV29-1 with TRBJ1-6; D call uncertain. The CDR3 contains 14 residues. Trimming shortened V by 4 bases and J by 14 bases, and 21 bases separated the two germline ends. The germline V gene has CDR1 SQVTM and CDR2 ANQGSEA. The CDR3 loop is CSVGGGRAGYTLHF. In nucleotides, the CDR3 is TGCAGCGTTGGGGGAGGGAGGGCAGGCTACACCCTCCACTTT. Combining the CDR3 with reference TRBV29-1 and TRBJ1-6 gives the whole variable domain SAVISQKPSRDICQRGTSLTIQCQVDSQVTMMFWYRQQPGQSLTLIATANQGSEATYESGFVIDKFPISRPNLTFSTLTVSNMSPEDSSIYLCSVGGGRAGYTLHFGNGTRLTVT.

This clonotype was recorded many times. V and J are TRBV6-1 and TRBJ2-4; the D call may be TRBD1 or TRBD2 (5 bases each). Trimming left V 7 bases short and J 5 bases short, with 15 bases between. In germline, CDR1 is MNHNS, CDR2 SASEGT. The CDR3 spans 14 residues. In DNA form, the CDR3 reads TGTGCCAGCAATGGAAGGGACCCTCAAAACATTCAGTACTTC. Translation gives CASNGRDPQNIQYF.